These 24 T cell receptor beta chains share one sample of origin, sequenced in a study of T cells in Graves' hyperthyroidism and ophthalmopathy. Using RNA transcripts as the source, TCR beta CDR3 regions were amplified. First-round RT-PCR with HTBI primers amplified the TCR CDR3 region. TCRdb re-analysed the multiplex PCR reads in MiXCR, keeping a single row per CDR3 protein. The repertoire consists of 650,000 to 700,000 distinct CDR3 sequences, with 15% to 20% occurring once and the leading ten covering 15% to 18%. The sequencing input was blood. Receptors originate from a man in his fifties or sixties with Graves' hyperthyroidism.

J is TRBJ2-7 and V is TRBV3-1, with D maybe TRBD1 (5 bases). V was cut by 0 bases and J by 3 bases, with 9 bases left in between. This CDR3 is built from 14 residues. Germline V CDR1 and CDR2: LGHDT, YNNKEL (reference sequence). In DNA, the CDR3 is TGTGCCAGCAGCCAAGAGACAGTTCTCTACGAGCAGTACTTC. Translating gives CASSQETVLYEQYF.

This clonotype came up many times. The J gene is TRBJ2-7, the V gene TRBV7-6; D is possibly TRBD2 (6 bases). There are 15 residues in the CDR3. Per germline, CDR1 SGHVS and CDR2 FNYEAQ. V gave up 4 bases and J gave up 3 bases, with 16 bases separating them. CDR3 nucleotides: TGTGCCAGCAGCTCGGAGGAGGGAAGGTACTACGAGCAGTACTTC. Its translation is CASSSEEGRYYEQYF.

This clonotype showed up many times. This chain links TRBV7-2 with TRBJ2-1; D is unclear. The CDR3 has 15 residues. The V gene's germline CDR1 is SGHTA and CDR2 FQGNSA. Trimming removed 4 bases from V and 5 bases from J, with 15 bases in between. DNA for the CDR3: TGTGCCAGCAGCTCACACCGAGCAAGCAACAATGAGCAGTTCTTC. This translates into CASSSHRASNNEQFF.

This clonotype was recorded at least ten times. This chain's CDR3 is CASNSGPTGRYGYTF. For the CDR3, the DNA is TGTGCCAGCAACTCAGGTCCTACAGGGCGGTATGGCTACACCTTC. The chain is built from TRBV28 and TRBJ1-2; weak D call: TRBD1 (6 bases). Between the trimmed V and J ends, which lost 7 bases and 5 bases, there was a span of 20 bases. The CDR3 consists of 15 residues. From germline, CDR1 is MDHEN and CDR2 SYDVKM.

This clonotype has a count of ten or more. The rearrangement uses TRBV9 and TRBJ1-6; D possibly corresponds to TRBD1 (6 bases). The length of the CDR3 is 15 residues. The ends were cut back, 3 bases at V and 7 bases at J, with 14 bases in the middle. The germline V gene has CDR1 SGDLS and CDR2 YYNGEE. For the CDR3, the DNA is TGTGCCAGCAGCGACAGTGTAGGGGGAAATTCACCCCTCCACTTT. Translation: CASSDSVGGNSPLHF.

There are many counts of this clonotype. The rearrangement joins TRBV19 to TRBJ2-1; D is unresolved. The CDR3 length is 15 residues. The germline V and J ends were trimmed by 6 bases and 4 bases, with 16 bases remaining between them. Germline CDR1 is LNHDA and CDR2 is SQIVND (reference sequence). In nucleotides, the CDR3 is TGTGCCAGTAGGGATGCAGGTTACCAATACAATGAGCAGTTCTTC. Translation gives CASRDAGYQYNEQFF.

This rearrangement joins TRBV14 to TRBJ2-1; the match to TRBD2 covers 9 bases. J gave up 2 bases and V 0 bases, and 2 bases lay outside the gene matches. This CDR3 is 16 amino acids long. Germline-derived CDR1 and CDR2 are SGHDN and FVKESK. CDR3 DNA: TGTGCCAGCAGCCAAGAGGGCGGGAGGGCCTACAATGAGCAGTTCTTC. Residues: CASSQEGGRAYNEQFF.

Ten or more counts support this clonotype. The V call is TRBV6-1, the J call TRBJ2-7; D unresolved. Per the germline V gene, CDR1 is MNHNS and CDR2 is SASEGT. Trimming shortened V by 10 bases and J by 4 bases, and 8 bases separated the two germline ends. The CDR3 is 10 amino acids. The CDR3 nucleotides read TGTGCCACCCTCGCGTACGAGCAGTACTTC. Amino acids: CATLAYEQYF.

The V and J genes are TRBV20-1 and TRBJ2-7, with TRBD2 identical over 9 bases. The CDR3 totals 15 residues. Germline V CDR1 and CDR2: DFQATT, SNEGSKA (reference sequence). V was pared by 1 base and J by 1 base, with 5 bases of the junction left unmatched. The CDR3 protein is CSARVGRGGSYEQYF. The CDR3 nucleotides are TGCAGTGCTAGAGTAGGGCGGGGGGGGTCCTACGAGCAGTACTTC.

This clonotype was picked up many times. The DNA for the CDR3 is TGTGCCAGCAGCTTAGCGTCTAGCGGGAGCGGTAATGAGCAGTTCTTC. Its protein is CASSLASSGSGNEQFF. This chain connects TRBV7-9 to TRBJ2-1; 10 bases map to TRBD2. Germline trimming cut 0 bases from V and 7 bases from J; bases unmatched to any gene: 6. Germline CDR1 and CDR2: SEHNR and FQNEAQ (reference sequence). The CDR3 extends over 16 amino acids. The full variable domain, rest sourced from reference TRBV7-9 and TRBJ2-1, is DTGVSQNPRHKITKRGQNVTFRCDPISEHNRLYWYRQTLGQGPEFLTYFQNEAQLEKSRLLSDRFSAERPKGSFSTLEIQRTEQGDSAMYLCASSLASSGSGNEQFFGPGTRLTVL.

This clonotype came up many times. The rearrangement links TRBV18 to TRBJ1-2; D gene unclear. Trimming took off 0 bases at V and 0 bases at J, with 8 bases between the two ends. The CDR3 is 15 amino acids. Per the germline V gene, CDR1 is KGHSH and CDR2 is LQKENI. CDR3 sequence (DNA): TGTGCCAGCTCACCACCCGGACGAACTAACTATGGCTACACCTTC. Its translation is CASSPPGRTNYGYTF.

The table lists this clonotype with many counts. The genes are TRBV28 and TRBJ1-1; no reliable D call. Trimming stripped 4 bases from V and 6 bases from J, with 12 bases between. The V gene's germline CDR1 is MDHEN and CDR2 SYDVKM. The CDR3 runs 13 residues. The CDR3 DNA reads TGTGCCAGCAGTTCCCCGCTGGCCCCTGAAGCTTTCTTT. Encoded protein: CASSSPLAPEAFF. The whole variable domain, filled in from reference TRBV28 and TRBJ1-1, reads DVKVTQSSRYLVKRTGEKVFLECVQDMDHENMFWYRQDPGLGLRLIYFSYDVKMKEKGDIPEGYSVSREKKERFSLILESASTNQTSMYLCASSSPLAPEAFFGQGTRLTVV.

In its sample, this clonotype was seen many times. V usage is TRBV6-1 and J usage is TRBJ1-1; no clear D. Trimming cost V 1 base and J 1 base, with 13 bases left between them. Germline-derived CDR1 and CDR2 are MNHNS and SASEGT. This CDR3 has 16 amino acids. The DNA of the CDR3 is TGTGCCAGCAGTGAAGTCGGGAGGGCGGGGAACACTGAAGCTTTCTTT. Translated, it gives CASSEVGRAGNTEAFF.

At least ten counts were recorded for this clonotype. The V call is TRBV5-1, the J call TRBJ2-5; D unclear. V was cut by 0 bases and J by 5 bases, with 11 bases left in between. The germline CDR1 and CDR2 sequences are SGHRS and YFSETQ. The CDR3 is made up of 14 amino acids. CDR3 protein: CASSLAASQETQYF. In nucleotides, the CDR3 is TGCGCCAGCAGCTTGGCGGCGTCCCAGGAGACCCAGTACTTC.

The rearrangement links TRBV11-2 to TRBJ2-5, with TRBD1 as a possible D gene (6 bases). Between the trimmed V and J ends, which lost 8 bases and 5 bases, there was a span of 12 bases. The germline V gene has CDR1 SGHAT and CDR2 FQNNGV. CDR3 length: 12 residues. This chain's CDR3 is CASQGRGETQYF. CDR3 sequence (DNA): TGTGCCAGCCAGGGGAGAGGGGAGACCCAGTACTTC.

In its sample, this clonotype was seen a few times. This chain uses TRBV29-1 with TRBJ2-7; the D gene is possibly TRBD1 (6 bases). Trimming pared 1 base from V and 2 bases from J, leaving 15 bases between. CDR3 length equals 15 residues. Germline V gene sequence: CDR1 SQVTM, CDR2 ANQGSEA. The CDR3 loop is CSVEGGRQHPYEQYF. The DNA for the CDR3 is TGCAGCGTTGAAGGGGGGCGACAGCATCCCTACGAGCAGTACTTC.

Concerning this clonotype itself: A much larger clone differs from this one at a single base, so this may be a read error. The rearrangement links TRBV27 to TRBJ1-5, with D hard to call. Looked up from germline, CDR1 is MNHEY and CDR2 is SMNVEV (reference sequence). This CDR3 region has 14 residues. CDR3 DNA sequence: TGTGCCGGCAGCAGGACGTACGAAAATCAGCCCCAGCATTTT. Translation: CAGSRTYENQPQHF.

As concerns this clonotype: The germline gene is not matched at one end of the junction; a read error may be the cause. This chain connects TRBV20-1 to TRBJ2-7, with a weak D call TRBD2 (6 bases). CDR1 is DFQATT and CDR2 is SNEGSKA in the germline V gene (reference sequence). The CDR3 consists of 16 residues. The CDR3 reads CSARDPAATRNYGQYF. CDR3 bases: TGCAGTGCTAGAGATCCAGCGGCGACTAGGAACTACGGGCAGTACTTC.

The chain has TRBV7-9 and TRBJ1-4; a weak D match, TRBD1 (5 bases). CDR3 length: 16 amino acids. The germline V gene encodes CDR1 SEHNR and CDR2 FQNEAQ (reference sequence). V gave up 7 bases and J gave up 6 bases, with 21 bases separating them. The CDR3 DNA is TGTGCCAGCAACAACCTGCAGGGTATACGAGATGAAAAACTGTTTTTT. It translates to CASNNLQGIRDEKLFF.

Only a few counts were recorded for this clonotype. The rearrangement joins TRBV6-1 to TRBJ2-3; 9 positions agree with TRBD2. The CDR3 is 15 amino acids. The germline V gene encodes CDR1 MNHNS and CDR2 SASEGT. The V segment lost 5 bases and the J segment 1 base; nucleotides outside the gene matches: 4. The CDR3 nucleotides read TGTGCCAGCAGTCCCGCTAGCGGGGGCACAGATACGCAGTATTTT. It yields the protein CASSPASGGTDTQYF.

This clonotype has only a few counts. This rearrangement joins TRBV27 to TRBJ1-2, with D possibly matching TRBD1 (6 bases). CDR3 size: 14 residues. Germline-derived CDR1 and CDR2 are MNHEY and SMNVEV (reference sequence). V was pared by 3 bases and J by 4 bases, with 12 bases between. CDR3 in amino acids: CASSFTGKGYGYTF. The CDR3 bases are TGTGCCAGCAGTTTCACAGGGAAAGGCTATGGCTACACCTTC.

V usage is TRBV7-8 and J usage is TRBJ1-2; D possibly corresponds to TRBD1 (6 bases). Per the germline V gene, CDR1 is SGHVS and CDR2 is FQNEAQ. With 4 bases removed from V and 3 bases from J, the gap between germline ends came to 18 bases. The length of the CDR3 is 16 residues. CDR3 amino acids: CASSSGARGFHYGYTF. CDR3 sequence (DNA): TGTGCCAGCAGCTCCGGGGCAAGGGGGTTTCACTATGGCTACACCTTC.

This clonotype has a count of ten or more. The V gene is TRBV28, the J gene TRBJ2-1; perhaps D is TRBD1 or TRBD2 (7 bases each). CDR1 is MDHEN, CDR2 SYDVKM, per germline. The CDR3 spans 16 residues. V was pared by 6 bases and J by 4 bases, with 19 bases between. The DNA of the CDR3 is TGTGCCAGCAGGTCCAGGGGGGGGTCTGTGTACAATGAGCAGTTCTTC. Its protein product is CASRSRGGSVYNEQFF.

At least ten counts were recorded for this clonotype. The V gene is TRBV11-2, the J gene TRBJ1-2; TRBD1 matches 7 bases. This CDR3 comprises 14 residues. The V gene's germline CDR1 is SGHAT and CDR2 FQNNGV. Trimming cost V 4 bases and J 8 bases; bases outside gene matches: 10. The CDR3: CASSSGLRGQGYTF. As DNA, the CDR3 is TGTGCCAGCAGCTCCGGGTTGAGGGGGCAAGGCTACACCTTC.